Presented here are 29 T cell receptor beta chains from one specimen sequenced in a study of CD8 T cells in ankylosing spondylitis. MiXCR, run by TCRdb on the 5' RACE reads, gives a single entry per CDR3 protein. The table shows about 33,000 distinct CDR3 sequences, with 11% to 15% occurring only once. Sequenced sample: blood. These receptors were taken from a male donor with ankylosing spondylitis or in good health (not recorded which).

DNA for the CDR3: TGCAGTGCTGTTCCAGGGAGGGGAACAGATACGCAGTATTTT. It yields the protein CSAVPGRGTDTQYF. This rearrangement joins TRBV20-1 to TRBJ2-3; 7 bases are shared with TRBD2. Losses at the gene ends were 5 bases for V and 3 bases for J; bases not matched to a gene: 8. The CDR3 loop spans 14 amino acids. Per the germline V gene, CDR1 is DFQATT and CDR2 is SNEGSKA (reference sequence).

This chain's CDR3 is CASSLFSGTGTQFGNEQFF. The CDR3 nucleotides are TGCGCCAGCAGCTTGTTTTCAGGGACCGGGACTCAGTTTGGGAATGAGCAGTTCTTC. The chain employs TRBV5-1 and TRBJ2-1, with D maybe TRBD2 (6 bases). The V gene's germline CDR1 is SGHRS and CDR2 YFSETQ. There are 19 residues in the CDR3. V was trimmed by 1 base and J by 7 bases, leaving 27 bases between them.

This clonotype came up a few times. This chain joins TRBV20-1 and TRBJ1-4, with 10 bases matching TRBD1. In germline, CDR1 is DFQATT, CDR2 SNEGSKA (reference sequence). The length of the CDR3 is 15 residues. With 1 base clipped from V and 7 bases from J, the junction kept 6 bases outside the gene matches. The CDR3 spells CSARGTGGRVEKLFF. DNA for the CDR3: TGCAGTGCTAGAGGGACAGGGGGACGAGTTGAAAAACTGTTTTTT.

A few counts support this clonotype. V and J are TRBV12-3 or TRBV12-4 and TRBJ2-1; D is possibly TRBD2 (6 bases). V lost 4 bases and J lost 12, with 22 bases in between. The CDR3 extends over 15 amino acids. For the CDR3, the DNA is TGTGCCAGCAGTTCCCCCGGGACTGATCCCCCGGGGCAGTTCTTC. The encoded protein is CASSSPGTDPPGQFF.

This clonotype has only a few counts. The chain has TRBV14 and TRBJ2-3; TRBD2 agrees at 12 bases. Losses at the gene ends were 4 bases for V and 0 bases for J; bases not matched to a gene: 5. Germline values: CDR1 SGHDN, CDR2 FVKESK. The CDR3 runs to 17 residues. In DNA, the CDR3 is TGTGCCAGCAGCCCCGGACTAGCGGGATTTAGCACAGATACGCAGTATTTT. Amino acids: CASSPGLAGFSTDTQYF. Supplemented by reference TRBV14 and TRBJ2-3, the full variable domain reads EAGVTQFPSHSVIEKGQTVTLRCDPISGHDNLYWYRRVMGKEIKFLLHFVKESKQDESGMPNNRFLAERTGGTYSTLKVQPAELEDSGVYFCASSPGLAGFSTDTQYFGPGTRLTVL.

This clonotype was seen a handful of times. The genes are TRBV12-3 or TRBV12-4 and TRBJ2-7; possible D gene TRBD2, 5 bases. V was cut by 3 bases and J by 5 bases, with 14 bases left in between. The CDR3 consists of 14 residues. CDR3 sequence reads: CASSFRGSLDEQYF. The CDR3 nucleotides are TGTGCCAGCAGTTTCCGGGGAAGTCTGGACGAGCAGTACTTC.

The J gene is TRBJ2-5, the V gene TRBV11-1; a weak D match, TRBD1 (6 bases). The length of the CDR3 is 15 residues. Deletions cut 9 bases from V and 5 bases from J, with 22 bases between. CDR1 is SGHAT, CDR2 FQDESV, per germline (reference sequence). CDR3 protein: CASALGTQRRETQYF. CDR3 in DNA: TGTGCCAGTGCTCTGGGGACACAACGGAGGGAGACCCAGTACTTC.

This clonotype occurred a few times. The chain has TRBV7-3 and TRBJ2-1; 11 bases match TRBD2. Germline V lookup: CDR1 SGHTA, CDR2 FQGTGA. The CDR3 is made up of 15 amino acids. Trimming cost V 2 bases and J 9 bases; bases outside gene matches: 6. The CDR3 protein is CASSLLLAGVGEQFF. The CDR3, as DNA: TGTGCCAGCAGCTTATTACTAGCGGGGGTGGGTGAGCAGTTCTTC.

This clonotype has only a few counts. The CDR3 DNA follows: TGTGCCAGCAGCCAAGGGAGGACAGGGGGCTACGAGCAGTACGTC. Its protein product is CASSQGRTGGYEQYV. The chain combines TRBV14 with TRBJ2-7, with 10 bases aligning to TRBD1. The V and J ends lost 1 base and 3 bases, in that order; junction bases with no gene match: 3. The CDR3 loop spans 15 amino acids. The V gene's germline CDR1 is SGHDN and CDR2 FVKESK.

This clonotype was recorded a few times. V and J are TRBV28 and TRBJ1-1; D unresolved. Trimming took off 0 bases at V and 4 bases at J, with 6 bases between the two ends. CDR3 length: 13 amino acids. CDR1 and CDR2 from the germline V gene are MDHEN and SYDVKM. The CDR3 nucleotides read TGTGCCAGCAGTTTATGGCAGACCACTGAAGCTTTCTTT. It specifies CASSLWQTTEAFF.

The chain employs TRBV5-1 and TRBJ1-1, with D tentatively TRBD1 (5 bases). CDR3 length: 14 amino acids. The germline gives CDR1 SGHRS, CDR2 YFSETQ. Trimming left V 0 bases short and J 5 bases short, with 11 bases between. The CDR3 loop is CASSLASGETEAFF. The CDR3 nucleotides are TGCGCCAGCAGCTTGGCCTCGGGGGAGACTGAAGCTTTCTTT.

This chain uses TRBV25-1 with TRBJ1-4; no clear D gene. Germline V gene data show CDR1 as MGHDK and CDR2 as SYGVNS. The CDR3 contains 15 residues. V lost 1 base and J lost 2, with 8 bases in between. DNA of the CDR3: TGTGCCAGCAGTGAATGGGGTGGGACTAATGAAAAACTGTTTTTT. Protein sequence: CASSEWGGTNEKLFF. The entire variable domain, with the rest obtained from reference TRBV25-1 and TRBJ1-4, is as follows: EADIYQTPRYLVIGTGKKITLECSQTMGHDKMYWYQQDPGMELHLIHYSYGVNSTEKGDLSSESTVSRIRTEHFPLTLESARPSHTSQYLCASSEWGGTNEKLFFGSGTQLSVL.

A few counts support this clonotype. The DNA for the CDR3 is TGTGCCAGCAGTTTTACCGGGACAGGGACGGGTTACAATGAGCAGTTCTTC. Its translation: CASSFTGTGTGYNEQFF. This chain connects TRBV28 to TRBJ2-1; 9 bases agree with TRBD1. Trimming cost V 3 bases and J 4 bases; bases outside gene matches: 10. Germline assignment: CDR1 MDHEN and CDR2 SYDVKM. The CDR3 runs 17 residues.

The V call is TRBV29-1, the J call TRBJ2-2; D uncertain. Deletions cut 4 bases from V and 2 bases from J, with 14 bases between. Looked up from germline, CDR1 is SQVTM and CDR2 is ANQGSEA. The CDR3 totals 15 residues. The CDR3 sequence: CSVGGTNVNTGELFF. The CDR3 DNA sequence: TGCAGCGTTGGGGGAACTAACGTAAACACCGGGGAGCTGTTTTTT.

The chain couples TRBV27 to TRBJ2-2, with D perhaps given as TRBD1 or TRBD2 (6 bases each). There are 18 residues in the CDR3. CDR1 is MNHEY, CDR2 SMNVEV, per germline (reference sequence). The V end lost 8 bases, the J end lost 7 bases, and 29 bases lay between the germline ends. The CDR3 loop reads CASGGTFARGRGYGELFF. DNA for the CDR3: TGTGCCAGCGGCGGGACATTCGCGAGGGGCAGGGGCTACGGGGAGCTGTTTTTT.

A few counts support this clonotype. The chain links TRBV20-1 to TRBJ1-1; 7 bases line up with TRBD1. CDR3 length: 14 amino acids. Germline assignment: CDR1 DFQATT and CDR2 SNEGSKA (reference sequence). Trimming removed 7 bases from V and 0 bases from J; junction bases left unmatched: 8. For the CDR3, the DNA is TGCAGTGTAGGGGGCGTCCACATGAACACTGAAGCTTTCTTT. Protein: CSVGGVHMNTEAFF.

This clonotype has a handful of counts. The CDR3 nucleotides are TGCGCCAGCAGCCAAGAAACCGGGACAGGGAGCAACGAGCAGTACTTC. Residues: CASSQETGTGSNEQYF. The genes are TRBV4-3 and TRBJ2-7, with TRBD1 matching over 9 bases. V gave up 0 bases and J gave up 5 bases; unmatched junction bases: 8. Germline CDR1 and CDR2: LGHNA and YSLEER. This CDR3 region has 16 residues.

This clonotype came up a few times. J is TRBJ2-3 and V is TRBV11-1; D remains ambiguous. The germline gives CDR1 SGHAT, CDR2 FQDESV (reference sequence). This CDR3 has 15 residues. With 1 base removed from V and 4 bases from J, the gap between germline ends came to 12 bases. CDR3 loop: CASSLGRLDPDTQYF. The CDR3 DNA reads as TGTGCCAGCAGCTTAGGCCGACTCGATCCAGATACGCAGTATTTT.

There are a few counts of this clonotype. The gene calls are TRBV29-1 and TRBJ1-1, with 7 nucleotides matching TRBD1. This CDR3 spans 13 amino acids. Germline CDR1 is SQVTM and CDR2 is ANQGSEA. Germline trimming cut 7 bases from V and 5 bases from J; bases unmatched to any gene: 10. This chain's CDR3 is CSAETGLGTEAFF. The CDR3 nucleotides read TGCAGCGCCGAGACAGGGTTGGGAACTGAAGCTTTCTTT. The complete variable domain, with remaining parts taken from reference TRBV29-1 and TRBJ1-1, reads SAVISQKPSRDICQRGTSLTIQCQVDSQVTMMFWYRQQPGQSLTLIATANQGSEATYESGFVIDKFPISRPNLTFSTLTVSNMSPEDSSIYLCSAETGLGTEAFFGQGTRLTVV.

V and J are TRBV5-1 and TRBJ2-6; no reliable D call. The CDR3 runs 15 residues. Trimming left V 7 bases short and J 4 bases short, with 15 bases between. CDR1 is SGHRS, CDR2 YFSETQ, per germline. CDR3 nucleotides: TGCGCCAGCTCTACCGGTCCGGCCGGGGCCAACGTCCTGACTTTC. Its translation is CASSTGPAGANVLTF.

This clonotype was seen a handful of times. The CDR3 coding sequence is TGTGCCAGCAGCCAGAGGGGCCCAGACACCGGGGAGCTGTTTTTT. Residues: CASSQRGPDTGELFF. This chain uses TRBV14 with TRBJ2-2; D may correspond to TRBD1 or TRBD2 (5 bases each). CDR3 length: 15 residues. V lost 3 bases, J lost 3 bases, and 11 bases lay in between. Germline V gene sequence: CDR1 SGHDN, CDR2 FVKESK.

The V gene is TRBV7-2, the J gene TRBJ2-3; tentatively, D is TRBD1 or TRBD2 (5 bases each). The germline gives CDR1 SGHTA, CDR2 FQGNSA. Trimming pared 5 bases from V and 5 bases from J, leaving 14 bases between. This CDR3 comprises 14 residues. The CDR3 DNA reads as TGTGCCAGCAGCATGGGACCAGGTGTAGATACGCAGTATTTT. It yields the protein CASSMGPGVDTQYF.

In this sample, this clonotype turned up a few times. The chain is built from TRBV20-1 and TRBJ2-4, with TRBD2 matching over 8 bases. V shed 5 bases and J 7 bases; nucleotides not matched to a gene: 4. The germline gives CDR1 DFQATT, CDR2 SNEGSKA (reference sequence). The CDR3 is made up of 12 amino acids. The CDR3 region has the DNA TGCAGTGCTGAAGCGGGAGTTAACATTCAGTACTTC. This gives the protein CSAEAGVNIQYF.

V gene TRBV18 combines with J gene TRBJ2-2; the D is unclear. CDR3 length: 13 residues. V lost 3 bases to trimming and J lost 1 base, with 3 bases between them. Germline V gene sequence: CDR1 KGHSH, CDR2 LQKENI. CDR3 loop: CASSPQNTGELFF. CDR3 DNA sequence: TGTGCCAGCTCACCCCAGAACACCGGGGAGCTGTTTTTT.

This clonotype appeared a few times. V usage is TRBV29-1 and J usage is TRBJ2-6; D not certain. Trimming cost V 4 bases and J 1 base, with 5 bases left between them. The CDR3 has 13 amino acids. Germline CDR1 and CDR2: SQVTM and ANQGSEA. The CDR3 DNA is TGCAGCGTTGGAATGTCTGGGGCCAACGTCCTGACTTTC. Translated: CSVGMSGANVLTF.

The rearrangement uses TRBV25-1 and TRBJ2-4; D remains ambiguous. Between the trimmed V and J ends, which lost 3 bases and 1 base, there was a span of 7 bases. The germline V gene encodes CDR1 MGHDK and CDR2 SYGVNS. The length of the CDR3 is 14 residues. The chain's CDR3 is CASSDVLAKNIQYF. DNA of the CDR3: TGTGCCAGCAGTGATGTTTTGGCCAAAAACATTCAGTACTTC.

The chain is built from TRBV20-1 and TRBJ2-3; TRBD1 agrees at 9 bases. CDR3 size: 15 residues. The junction had 5 bases not matched to a gene; V was cut back by 0 bases and J by 4 bases. Germline V gene lookup returns CDR1 DFQATT and CDR2 SNEGSKA (reference sequence). CDR3 loop: CSARDLQGAPDTQYF. CDR3 nucleotide sequence: TGCAGTGCTAGAGATTTACAGGGGGCCCCAGATACGCAGTATTTT.

The chain has TRBV28 and TRBJ2-4; weak D call: TRBD2 (5 bases). V was pared by 6 bases and J by 5 bases, with 17 bases between. Germline values: CDR1 MDHEN, CDR2 SYDVKM. The CDR3 loop spans 15 amino acids. The CDR3 DNA is TGTGCCAGCAGCCAAAGTCTCCGGGGTCAAAACATTCAGTACTTC. This codes for CASSQSLRGQNIQYF.

This clonotype was found a few times. V gene TRBV20-1 combines with J gene TRBJ1-1; maybe TRBD1 (5 bases). V was shortened by 5 bases and J by 1 base, with 8 bases between the two germline ends. This CDR3 comprises 12 residues. CDR1 is DFQATT and CDR2 is SNEGSKA in the germline V gene (reference sequence). The DNA for the CDR3 is TGCAGTGCTGAGACAGCGAACACTGAAGCTTTCTTT. Its translation is CSAETANTEAFF.